Listed below are T cell receptor beta chains from one sample, sequenced in a study of graft-versus-host responses after intestinal transplantation. Some clones are missing from TCRdb's copy, which holds only in-frame ones; the method was immunoSEQ multiplex PCR. The profile covers some 86,000 clones, with under 95% appearing a single time and approximately 5.5% taken by the ten largest. Their antigen targets remain unknown. This sample comprised unstimulated CD8+ T cells sorted from spleen or lymph node cells, obtained before intestinal transplant. The receptors shown here come from a human donor who received an intestinal transplant. CDR3s include the opening cysteine and the closing phenylalanine or tryptophan. Fields, in order: clone size, D gene, J gene, V gene, CDR3 protein, CDR3 DNA. The D gene is left open where the match is weak. The size of a clone is reported for some rows only, either as once, few or many, or as a class for expanded clones.

.	.	TRBJ1-2	TRBV6-5	CASSYPSGEGAGYTF	TGTGCCAGCAGCTACCCCTCAGGAGAAGGGGCCGGCTACACCTTC
.	.	TRBJ2-7	TRBV11-2	CASSSTPNPLYEQYF	TGTGCCAGCAGCTCTACCCCTAACCCTCTCTACGAGCAGTACTTC
.	.	TRBJ1-5	TRBV2	CASSVSNQPQHF	TGTGCCAGCAGTGTTAGCAATCAGCCCCAGCATTTT
.	.	TRBJ1-4	TRBV2	CASMAHNGAANEKLFF	TGTGCCAGCATGGCGCATAATGGGGCGGCTAATGAAAAACTGTTTTTT
.	TRBD1	TRBJ2-1	TRBV7-9	CASRPGTGSSEQFF	TGTGCCAGCAGGCCCGGGACAGGGTCCAGTGAGCAGTTCTTC
once	.	TRBJ1-2	TRBV6-5	CASSYSGGLGYTF	TGTGCCAGCAGTTACTCGGGGGGGCTTGGCTACACCTTC
once	.	TRBJ2-7	TRBV18	CASSPTGDYEQYF	TGTGCCAGCTCTCCAACGGGAGACTACGAGCAGTACTTC
.	.	TRBJ2-4	TRBV21-1	CASSKAYDWAPLAKNIQYF	TGTGCCAGCAGCAAAGCGTATGATTGGGCTCCCTTAGCCAAAAACATTCAGTACTTC
.	.	TRBJ2-3	TRBV7-9	CASSSRSGGTDTQYF	TGTGCCAGCAGCTCTCGTTCAGGGGGCACAGATACGCAGTATTTT
.	.	TRBJ2-7	TRBV15	CATSPRGADRAYEQYF	TGTGCCACCAGCCCCCGGGGGGCGGACAGAGCCTACGAGCAGTACTTC
.	.	TRBJ2-7	TRBV28	CASSLGTGSYEQYF	TGTGCCAGCAGTTTGGGTACAGGATCCTACGAGCAGTACTTC
once	.	TRBJ2-3	TRBV7-9	CASSLDASRLITDTQYF	TGTGCCAGCAGCTTAGATGCTAGCAGACTCATCACAGATACGCAGTATTTT
.	.	TRBJ1-3	TRBV6-6	CASSSTGNTIYF	TGTGCCAGCAGTTCGACCGGAAACACCATATATTTT
.	.	TRBJ1-1	TRBV27	CASSLWGGNTEAFF	TGTGCCAGCAGTTTATGGGGGGGGAACACTGAAGCTTTCTTT
.	.	TRBJ1-6	TRBV28	CASTGRYNSPLHF	TGTGCCAGCACGGGGCGGTATAATTCACCCCTCCACTTT
.	.	TRBJ1-4	TRBV7-9	CASSPTDPGEKLFF	TGTGCCAGCAGTCCGACGGACCCGGGGGAAAAACTGTTTTTT
once	TRBD2	TRBJ2-7	TRBV9	CASSVGASGSYEQYF	TGTGCCAGCAGCGTAGGGGCTAGCGGCTCCTACGAGCAGTACTTC
.	.	TRBJ1-2	TRBV28	CASSLLDGYTF	TGTGCCAGCAGTTTATTGGATGGCTACACCTTC
.	.	TRBJ2-5	TRBV10-1	CASSESAVPQYF	TGCGCCAGCAGTGAGTCGGCGGTGCCCCAGTACTTC
.	TRBD2	TRBJ2-1	TRBV27	CASNPGLVAYNEQFF	TGCGCCAGCAATCCGGGACTAGTGGCCTACAATGAGCAGTTCTTC
.	TRBD1	TRBJ2-7	TRBV6-5	CASSYPNRGGEQYF	TGTGCCAGCAGTTACCCCAACAGGGGTGGCGAGCAGTACTTC
.	.	TRBJ2-3	TRBV11-2	CASSLVGHDTDTQYF	TGTGCCAGCAGCTTGGTGGGACACGACACAGATACGCAGTATTTT
.	.	TRBJ1-1	TRBV7-2	CASSLDVGTEAFF	TGTGCCAGCAGCTTAGATGTAGGCACTGAAGCTTTCTTT
.	TRBD1	TRBJ1-3	TRBV7-9	CASSQTGGNSGNTIYF	TGTGCCAGCAGCCAGACAGGGGGCAACTCTGGAAACACCATATATTTT
.	.	TRBJ1-1	TRBV27	CASSLWPGNTEAFF	TGTGCCAGCAGTTTATGGCCAGGGAACACTGAAGCTTTCTTT
.	TRBD2	TRBJ2-1	TRBV2	CASSVTGLAYNEQFF	TGTGCCAGCAGTGTTACGGGACTAGCGTACAATGAGCAGTTCTTC
.	.	TRBJ2-2	TRBV27	CASSPGGELFF	TGTGCCAGCAGCCCCGGAGGGGAGCTGTTTTTT
.	.	TRBJ1-2	TRBV10-2	CASSESLFLNGYTF	TGCGCCAGCAGTGAGTCTCTCTTCTTGAATGGCTACACCTTC
medium-sized	TRBD2	TRBJ2-7	TRBV19	CASSSGLASYEQYF	TGTGCCAGTAGTTCTGGACTAGCCTCCTACGAGCAGTACTTC
.	.	TRBJ1-1	TRBV7-3	CASSSAGGTEAFF	TGTGCCAGCAGCTCCGCCGGGGGGACTGAAGCTTTCTTT
.	.	TRBJ2-2	TRBV2	CASTATGVNTGELFF	TGTGCCAGCACCGCAACGGGAGTAAACACCGGGGAGCTGTTTTTT
.	.	TRBJ2-1	TRBV5-1	CASSLWFTNEQFF	TGCGCCAGCAGCTTGTGGTTTACTAATGAGCAGTTCTTC
.	.	TRBJ2-7	TRBV7-6	CASSLEEDSYEQYF	TGTGCCAGCAGCTTAGAGGAGGACTCCTACGAGCAGTACTTC
.	TRBD2	TRBJ2-1	TRBV9	CASSVGAGGPNEQFF	TGTGCCAGCAGCGTAGGGGCGGGAGGGCCGAATGAGCAGTTCTTC
.	.	TRBJ1-1	TRBV28	CASSSGGSLNTEAFF	TGTGCCAGCAGTTCCGGAGGGTCTTTGAACACTGAAGCTTTCTTT
.	TRBD2	TRBJ2-7	TRBV5-1	CASSSGLAGAYEQYF	TGCGCCAGCAGCTCGGGACTAGCGGGAGCCTACGAGCAGTACTTC
.	.	TRBJ2-3	TRBV27	CASSLGDGSTDTQYF	TGTGCCAGCAGTTTGGGGGACGGAAGCACAGATACGCAGTATTTT
.	TRBD1	TRBJ2-7	TRBV27	CASRTGGVGEQYF	TGTGCCAGCAGGACAGGGGGAGTTGGCGAGCAGTACTTC
.	.	TRBJ2-2	TRBV9	CASSVGFEVPGELFF	TGTGCCAGCAGCGTAGGATTCGAGGTCCCCGGGGAGCTGTTTTTT
.	.	TRBJ2-1	TRBV7-6	CASSLATTGYNEQFF	TGTGCCAGCAGCTTAGCCACGACAGGTTACAATGAGCAGTTCTTC
.	TRBD2	TRBJ2-5	TRBV9	CASSVSTGTRETQYF	TGTGCCAGCAGCGTAAGCACCGGGACTAGAGAGACCCAGTACTTC
.	TRBD2	TRBJ2-7	TRBV7-6	CASSPAWGGGDEQYF	TGTGCCAGCAGCCCAGCTTGGGGGGGAGGCGACGAGCAGTACTTC
once	.	TRBJ1-1	TRBV9	CASSVSGEGPFF	TGTGCCAGCAGCGTATCAGGGGAGGGCCCTTTCTTT
.	.	TRBJ2-1	TRBV2	CASSEVAYSYNEQFF	TGTGCCAGCAGTGAAGTCGCATACTCCTACAATGAGCAGTTCTTC
.	.	TRBJ2-1	TRBV14	CASSPPLTSYNEQFF	TGTGCCAGCAGCCCCCCACTAACCTCCTACAATGAGCAGTTCTTC
once	TRBD1	TRBJ1-1	TRBV15	CATSADRQGDTEAFF	TGTGCCACCAGCGCGGACCGACAGGGGGACACTGAAGCTTTCTTT
.	.	TRBJ2-2	TRBV9	CASSPSGSGELFF	TGTGCCAGCAGCCCCAGTGGGAGCGGGGAGCTGTTTTTT
.	.	TRBJ2-1	TRBV30	CAWSNKLEQFF	TGTGCCTGGAGCAATAAACTTGAGCAGTTCTTC
.	.	TRBJ1-1	TRBV6-5	CASSFSPGPGTEAFF	TGTGCCAGCAGTTTCAGTCCGGGACCCGGCACTGAAGCTTTCTTT
.	TRBD1	TRBJ2-7	TRBV2	CASFGQGNPYEQYF	TGTGCCAGCTTCGGACAGGGGAACCCCTACGAGCAGTACTTC
.	.	TRBJ1-1	TRBV9	CASSHGGGRNTEAFF	TGTGCCAGCAGCCACGGGGGAGGTAGGAACACTGAAGCTTTCTTT
.	.	TRBJ2-5	TRBV27	CASSQTVSPETQYF	TGTGCCAGCAGCCAGACAGTTAGTCCTGAGACCCAGTACTTC
.	.	TRBJ2-6	TRBV9	CASSATQVSGANVLTF	TGTGCCAGCAGCGCGACACAAGTCTCTGGGGCCAACGTCCTGACTTTC
.	TRBD1	TRBJ1-1	TRBV5-6	CASSWADRGRGGTEAFF	TGTGCCAGCAGCTGGGCTGACAGGGGGCGCGGTGGTACTGAAGCTTTCTTT
.	.	TRBJ2-5	TRBV9	CASSVGGERETQYF	TGTGCCAGCAGCGTAGGCGGGGAGAGGGAGACCCAGTACTTC